This T cell receptor (beta chain) was recorded in a study of CD8 T cells in ankylosing spondylitis. Trimming shortened V by 0 bases and J by 5 bases, and 15 bases separated the two germline ends. CDR3 length: 16 residues. Germline V lookup: CDR1 SGDLS, CDR2 YYNGEE. For TCR beta, libraries came from quantitative 5'-RACE with molecular barcodes. TCRdb independently ran MiXCR on the 5' RACE reads; one entry per CDR3 protein. Of 200,000 to 250,000 distinct CDR3 sequences in the sample, approximately 20% were seen once. As to this clonotype: Its target is not known.

Whole-study results and caveats: As reported, disease-linked clones showed significant enrichment in matched ankylosing spondylitis synovial fluid. Eight or nine highly homologous variants made up a TCR beta motif that seemed to typify ankylosing spondylitis blood. In synovial fluid and blood from reactive arthritis, some motif variants were previously reported. In peripheral blood, disease-linked CD8+ clones occurred at relatively low frequencies.

This chain links TRBV9 with TRBJ2-1, with D possibly being TRBD1 (5 bases). Specimen: blood, either unsorted or a sorted T cell fraction (not recorded which). The TCR comes from a male donor with ankylosing spondylitis. CDR3 amino acids: CASSVALPTVDNEQFF. In nucleotides, the CDR3 is TGTGCCAGCAGCGTAGCTCTGCCGACAGTCGACAATGAGCAGTTCTTC.